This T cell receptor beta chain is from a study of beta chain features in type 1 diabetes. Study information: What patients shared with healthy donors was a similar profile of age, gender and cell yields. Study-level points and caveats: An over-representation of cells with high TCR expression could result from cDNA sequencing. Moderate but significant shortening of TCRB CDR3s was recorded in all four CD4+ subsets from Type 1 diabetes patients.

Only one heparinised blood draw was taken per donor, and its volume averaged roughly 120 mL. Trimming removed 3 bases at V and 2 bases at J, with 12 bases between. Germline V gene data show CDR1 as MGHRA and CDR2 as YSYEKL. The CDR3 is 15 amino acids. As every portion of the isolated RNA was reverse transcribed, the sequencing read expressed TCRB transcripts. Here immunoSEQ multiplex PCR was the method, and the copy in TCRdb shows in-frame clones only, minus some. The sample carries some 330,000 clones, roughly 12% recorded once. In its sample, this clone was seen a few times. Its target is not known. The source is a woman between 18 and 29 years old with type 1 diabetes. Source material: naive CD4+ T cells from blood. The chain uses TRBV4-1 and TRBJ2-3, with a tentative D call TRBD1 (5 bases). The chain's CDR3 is CASSHLGQITDTQYF. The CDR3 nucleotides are TGCGCCAGCAGCCACCTCGGACAAATCACAGATACGCAGTATTTT.